This T cell receptor beta chain is from a study of blood T cell repertoires in COVID-19. Study-level information: Both acute and convalescent COVID-19 samples were obtained from the United States, Italy and Spain.

Trimming left V 5 bases short and J 8 bases short, with 7 bases between. Germline-derived CDR1 and CDR2 are SGHRS and YFSETQ. This CDR3 is 11 amino acids long. The method was immunoSEQ multiplex PCR; TCRdb's version includes in-frame clones alone and lacks a portion of them. The table lists tens of thousands of clones, roughly 85% of them singletons. Sample: peripheral blood. The sequence derives from a human donor in a cohort sampled during active COVID-19. The chain uses TRBV5-1 and TRBJ1-4; TRBD1 might be the D (5 bases). The CDR3 sequence is CASREGEKLFF. The CDR3 DNA reads as TGCGCCAGCAGGGAGGGGGAAAAACTGTTTTTT.